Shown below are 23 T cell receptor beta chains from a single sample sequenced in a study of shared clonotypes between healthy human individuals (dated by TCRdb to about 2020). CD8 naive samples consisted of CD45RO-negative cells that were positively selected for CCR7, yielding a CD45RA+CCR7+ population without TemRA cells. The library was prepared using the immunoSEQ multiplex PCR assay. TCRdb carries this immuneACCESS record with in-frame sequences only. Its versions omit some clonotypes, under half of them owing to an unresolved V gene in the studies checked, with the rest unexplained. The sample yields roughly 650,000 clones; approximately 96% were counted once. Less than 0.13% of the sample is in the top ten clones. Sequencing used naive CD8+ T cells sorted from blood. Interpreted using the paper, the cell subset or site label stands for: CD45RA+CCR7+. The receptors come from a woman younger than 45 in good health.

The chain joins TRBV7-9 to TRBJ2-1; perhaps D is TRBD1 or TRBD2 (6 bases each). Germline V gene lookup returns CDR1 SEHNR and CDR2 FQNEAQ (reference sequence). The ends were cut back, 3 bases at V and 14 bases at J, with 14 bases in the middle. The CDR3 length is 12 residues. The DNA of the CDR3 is TGTGCCAGCAGCTTCGGCGGGGCAGGGGAGTTCTTC. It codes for CASSFGGAGEFF.

DNA of the CDR3: TGTGCCAGCAGCGGTAGGTATGGAGATACGCAGTATTTT. Its translation: CASSGRYGDTQYF. The chain combines TRBV5-4 with TRBJ2-3; D not certain. Trimming shortened V by 4 bases and J by 5 bases, and 11 bases separated the two germline ends. Germline CDR1 is SGHNT and CDR2 is YYREEE (reference sequence). The CDR3 extends over 13 amino acids.

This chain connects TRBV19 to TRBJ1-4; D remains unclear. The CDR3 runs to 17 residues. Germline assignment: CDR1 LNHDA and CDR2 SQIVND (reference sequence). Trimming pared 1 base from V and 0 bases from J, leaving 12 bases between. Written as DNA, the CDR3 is TGTGCCAGTAGTATAGCGGCAGATTATGCAACTAATGAAAAACTGTTTTTT. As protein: CASSIAADYATNEKLFF.

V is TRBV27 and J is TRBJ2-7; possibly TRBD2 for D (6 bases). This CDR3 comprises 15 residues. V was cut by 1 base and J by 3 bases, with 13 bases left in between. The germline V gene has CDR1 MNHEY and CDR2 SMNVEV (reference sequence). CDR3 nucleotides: TGTGCCAGCAGTTTATTGACGGGAGAAGGCTACGAGCAGTACTTC. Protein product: CASSLLTGEGYEQYF.

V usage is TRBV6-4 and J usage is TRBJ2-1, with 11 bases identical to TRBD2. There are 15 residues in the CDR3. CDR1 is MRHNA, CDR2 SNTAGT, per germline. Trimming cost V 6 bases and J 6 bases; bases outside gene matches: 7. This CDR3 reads CASSKLAGGSNEQFF. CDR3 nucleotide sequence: TGTGCCAGCAGCAAGCTAGCGGGAGGTTCCAATGAGCAGTTCTTC.

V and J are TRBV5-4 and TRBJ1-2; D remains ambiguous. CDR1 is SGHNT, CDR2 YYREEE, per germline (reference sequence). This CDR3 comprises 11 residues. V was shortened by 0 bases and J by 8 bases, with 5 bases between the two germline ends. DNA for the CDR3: TGTGCCAGCAGCTTGGGGGAAGGCTACACCTTC. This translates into CASSLGEGYTF.

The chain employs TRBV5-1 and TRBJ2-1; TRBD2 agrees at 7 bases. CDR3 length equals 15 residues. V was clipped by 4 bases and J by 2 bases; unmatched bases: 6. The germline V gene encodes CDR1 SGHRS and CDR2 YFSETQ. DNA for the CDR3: TGCGCCAGCAGCGGTCGGGAGGCCGCCTACAATGAGCAGTTCTTC. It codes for CASSGREAAYNEQFF. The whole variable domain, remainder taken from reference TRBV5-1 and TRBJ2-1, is KAGVTQTPRYLIKTRGQQVTLSCSPISGHRSVSWYQQTPGQGLQFLFEYFSETQRNKGNFPGRFSGRQFSNSRSEMNVSTLELGDSALYLCASSGREAAYNEQFFGPGTRLTVL.

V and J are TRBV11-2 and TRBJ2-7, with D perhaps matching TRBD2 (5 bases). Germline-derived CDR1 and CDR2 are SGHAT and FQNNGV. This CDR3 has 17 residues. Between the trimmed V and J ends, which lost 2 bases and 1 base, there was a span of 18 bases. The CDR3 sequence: CASSLYEAVLTSYEQYF. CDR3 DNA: TGTGCCAGCAGCTTATACGAAGCGGTTCTTACTTCCTACGAGCAGTACTTC. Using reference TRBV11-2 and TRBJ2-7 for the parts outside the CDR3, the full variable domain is EAGVAQSPRYKIIEKRQSVAFWCNPISGHATLYWYQQILGQGPKLLIQFQNNGVVDDSQLPKDRFSAERLKGVDSTLKIQPAKLEDSAVYLCASSLYEAVLTSYEQYFGPGTRLTVT.

CDR3 loop: CASSLTIEDTQYF. The CDR3 bases are TGCGCCAGCAGTCTGACTATCGAGGATACGCAGTATTTT. The chain employs TRBV10-1 and TRBJ2-3, with D maybe TRBD2 (5 bases). The CDR3 loop spans 13 amino acids. The germline CDR1 and CDR2 sequences are WNHNN and SYGVQD (reference sequence). Trimming took 5 bases from V and 6 from J, leaving 12 bases between them.

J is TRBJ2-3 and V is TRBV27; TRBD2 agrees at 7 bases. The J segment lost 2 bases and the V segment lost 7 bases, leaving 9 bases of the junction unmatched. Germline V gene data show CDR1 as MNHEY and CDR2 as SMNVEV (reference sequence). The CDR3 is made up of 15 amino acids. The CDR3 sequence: CASTSRLASTDTQYF. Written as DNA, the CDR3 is TGTGCCAGCACCTCCCGACTAGCCTCCACAGATACGCAGTATTTT.

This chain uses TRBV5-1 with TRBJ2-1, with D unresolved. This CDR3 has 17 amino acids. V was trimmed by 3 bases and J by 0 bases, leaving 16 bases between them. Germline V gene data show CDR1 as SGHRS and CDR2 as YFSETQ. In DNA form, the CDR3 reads TGCGCCAGCAGCTCCTATGTTGGCGGCAACTCCTACAATGAGCAGTTCTTC. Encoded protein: CASSSYVGGNSYNEQFF.

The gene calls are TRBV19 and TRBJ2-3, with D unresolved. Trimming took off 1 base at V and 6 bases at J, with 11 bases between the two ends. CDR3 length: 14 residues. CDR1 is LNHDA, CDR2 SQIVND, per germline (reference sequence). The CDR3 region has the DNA TGTGCCAGTAGTATAGGGCAGTTGGCGGATACGCAGTATTTT. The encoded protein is CASSIGQLADTQYF.

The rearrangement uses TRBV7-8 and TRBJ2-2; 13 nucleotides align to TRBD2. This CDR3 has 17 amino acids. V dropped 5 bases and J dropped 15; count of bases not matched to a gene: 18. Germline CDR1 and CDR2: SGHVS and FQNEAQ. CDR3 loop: CASSPTPGLAGRSRLFF. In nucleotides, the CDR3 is TGTGCCAGCAGCCCAACCCCGGGACTAGCGGGGAGATCACGCTTGTTTTTT. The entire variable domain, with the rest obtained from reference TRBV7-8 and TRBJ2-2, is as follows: GAGVSQSPRYKVAKRGQDVALRCDPISGHVSLFWYQQALGQGPEFLTYFQNEAQLDKSGLPSDRFFAERPEGSVSTLKIQRTQQEDSAVYLCASSPTPGLAGRSRLFFGEGSRLTVL.

The CDR3 here is CAWSEGTYPGAFF. The CDR3, as DNA: TGTGCCTGGAGTGAGGGTACCTACCCCGGAGCTTTCTTT. This chain uses TRBV30 with TRBJ1-1; no reliable D call. CDR3 size: 13 residues. Trimming stripped 1 base from V and 10 bases from J, with 16 bases between. Germline CDR1 is GTSNPN and CDR2 is SVGIG (reference sequence).

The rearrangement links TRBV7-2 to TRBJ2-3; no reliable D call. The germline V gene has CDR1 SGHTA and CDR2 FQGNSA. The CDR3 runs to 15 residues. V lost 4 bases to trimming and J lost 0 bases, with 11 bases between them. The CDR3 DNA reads TGTGCCAGCAGCTGGGGTCTGGGAAGCACAGATACGCAGTATTTT. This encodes CASSWGLGSTDTQYF.

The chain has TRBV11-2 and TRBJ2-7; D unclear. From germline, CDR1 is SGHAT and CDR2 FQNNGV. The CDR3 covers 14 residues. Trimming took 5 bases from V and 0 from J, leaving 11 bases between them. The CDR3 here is CASSPPAISYEQYF. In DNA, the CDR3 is TGTGCCAGCAGCCCCCCCGCAATCTCCTACGAGCAGTACTTC. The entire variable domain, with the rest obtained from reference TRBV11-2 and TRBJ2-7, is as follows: EAGVAQSPRYKIIEKRQSVAFWCNPISGHATLYWYQQILGQGPKLLIQFQNNGVVDDSQLPKDRFSAERLKGVDSTLKIQPAKLEDSAVYLCASSPPAISYEQYFGPGTRLTVT.

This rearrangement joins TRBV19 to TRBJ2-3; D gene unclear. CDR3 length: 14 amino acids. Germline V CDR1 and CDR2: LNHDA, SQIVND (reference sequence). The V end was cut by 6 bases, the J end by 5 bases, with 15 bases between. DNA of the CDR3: TGTGCCAGTAGCCAGCGTACCCTCAGAGATACGCAGTATTTT. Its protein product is CASSQRTLRDTQYF.

The CDR3 is CASSPAPSHEQYF. CDR3 nucleotides: TGTGCCAGCAGCCCGGCCCCGTCCCACGAGCAGTACTTC. The rearrangement joins TRBV7-9 to TRBJ2-7; D gene uncertain. Germline V gene lookup returns CDR1 SEHNR and CDR2 FQNEAQ (reference sequence). Trimming took 5 bases from V and 5 from J, leaving 13 bases between them. The CDR3 sequence is 13 residues long.

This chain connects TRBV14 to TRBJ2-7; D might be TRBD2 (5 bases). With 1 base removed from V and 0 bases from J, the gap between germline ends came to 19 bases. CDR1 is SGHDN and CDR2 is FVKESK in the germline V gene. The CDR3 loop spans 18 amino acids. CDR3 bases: TGTGCCAGCAGCCAAGGGGTAGGAGGTCCCACCTTCTCCTACGAGCAGTACTTC. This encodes CASSQGVGGPTFSYEQYF.

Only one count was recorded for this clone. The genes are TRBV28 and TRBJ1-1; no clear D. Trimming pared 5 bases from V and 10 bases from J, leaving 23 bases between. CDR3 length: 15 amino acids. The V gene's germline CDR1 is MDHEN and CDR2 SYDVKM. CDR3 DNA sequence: TGTGCCAGCAGTGATCATGAAGGGCCGCCCGCACGAGCTTTCTTT. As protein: CASSDHEGPPARAFF.

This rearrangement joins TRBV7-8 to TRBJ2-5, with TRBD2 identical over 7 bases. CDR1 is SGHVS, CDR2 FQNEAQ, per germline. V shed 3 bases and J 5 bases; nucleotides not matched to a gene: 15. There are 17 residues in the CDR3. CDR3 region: CASSFWEGLEFRETQYF. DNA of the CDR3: TGTGCCAGCAGCTTCTGGGAGGGGTTAGAATTTCGGGAGACCCAGTACTTC.

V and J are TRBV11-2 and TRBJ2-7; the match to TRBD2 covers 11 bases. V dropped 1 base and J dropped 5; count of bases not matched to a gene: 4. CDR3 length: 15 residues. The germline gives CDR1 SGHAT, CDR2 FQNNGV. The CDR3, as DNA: TGTGCCAGCAGCTTAGGGACTAGCGGGCGCGACGAGCAGTACTTC. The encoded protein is CASSLGTSGRDEQYF.

The CDR3 region is CASSLFLEQGEDNQPQHF. The CDR3 DNA reads TGTGCCAGCAGTTTATTTTTGGAGCAGGGGGAGGATAATCAGCCCCAGCATTTT. This rearrangement joins TRBV28 to TRBJ1-5; 7 nucleotides line up with TRBD1. V lost 1 base to trimming and J lost 4 bases; unmatched junction nucleotides: 13. Germline V gene sequence: CDR1 MDHEN, CDR2 SYDVKM. The CDR3 spans 18 residues.